Shown below are 25 T cell receptor beta chains from a single sample sequenced in a study of cytomegalovirus exposure and HLA in healthy donors. PCR was performed using 60 Vbeta and 13 Jbeta primers. The assay was immunoSEQ multiplex PCR, and TCRdb's table has in-frame clones only and misses some. Of 120,000 to 150,000 clones listed, about 72% are singletons. The sequencing sample was made of PBMCs. These receptors were obtained from a man between 60 and 75 years old in good health and CMV-seronegative.

In its sample, this clone was seen a few times. V gene TRBV7-9 combines with J gene TRBJ2-7, with 8 positions matching TRBD1. J was trimmed by 4 bases and V by 5 bases; bases with no gene match: 13. The CDR3 length is 16 residues. Germline lookup yields CDR1 SEHNR and CDR2 FQNEAQ (reference sequence). The CDR3 region is CASSASTRGRMYEQYF. CDR3 nucleotide sequence: TGTGCCAGCAGCGCCTCAACCAGGGGGCGCATGTACGAGCAGTACTTC.

The chain recombines TRBV28 with TRBJ2-1; 9 nucleotides align to TRBD1. The CDR3 has 14 residues. Germline CDR1 MDHEN, CDR2 SYDVKM. Trimming at V came to 7 bases and at J to 5 bases, leaving 6 bases not matched to a gene. This CDR3 reads CASKTGGSNNEQFF. DNA for the CDR3: TGTGCCAGCAAAACAGGGGGCTCGAACAATGAGCAGTTCTTC. Using reference TRBV28 and TRBJ2-1 for the parts outside the CDR3, the full variable domain is DVKVTQSSRYLVKRTGEKVFLECVQDMDHENMFWYRQDPGLGLRLIYFSYDVKMKEKGDIPEGYSVSREKKERFSLILESASTNQTSMYLCASKTGGSNNEQFFGPGTRLTVL.

The CDR3 is CASSRTSGVGKGEQYF. CDR3 bases: TGTGCCAGCAGCCGGACTAGCGGAGTTGGAAAGGGGGAGCAGTACTTC. V usage is TRBV7-9 and J usage is TRBJ2-7; 10 bases match TRBD2. The CDR3 totals 16 residues. Germline CDR1 SEHNR, CDR2 FQNEAQ (reference sequence). V lost 5 bases, J lost 7 bases, and 14 bases stayed unmatched.

V and J are TRBV19 and TRBJ2-7, with 8 positions matching TRBD2. Trimming cost V 1 base and J 0 bases; bases outside gene matches: 2. From germline, CDR1 is LNHDA and CDR2 SQIVND (reference sequence). This CDR3 is 15 amino acids long. In DNA, the CDR3 is TGTGCCAGTAGTATAGGCGGGACTAGCTCCTACGAGCAGTACTTC. It yields the protein CASSIGGTSSYEQYF.

V usage is TRBV6-6 and J usage is TRBJ1-2; TRBD1 is a possible D gene (6 bases). Trimming removed 6 bases at V and 3 bases at J, with 14 bases between. Per the germline V gene, CDR1 is MNHNY and CDR2 is SVGAGI (reference sequence). This CDR3 region has 14 residues. CDR3 sequence reads: CASRPDRTHYGYTF. CDR3 DNA: TGTGCCAGCAGACCCGACAGGACCCACTATGGCTACACCTTC.

In nucleotides, the CDR3 is TGTGCCACCAGCAGAGAGGCGGGGGGGATAGCGGGAGGGCCTGGGACCCAGTACTTC. This translates into CATSREAGGIAGGPGTQYF. The gene calls are TRBV15 and TRBJ2-5; the match to TRBD2 covers 11 bases. The germline V gene has CDR1 LNHNV and CDR2 YYDKDF (reference sequence). V lost 0 bases and J lost 7; bases outside the gene matches: 16. The CDR3 covers 19 residues.

The rearrangement links TRBV9 to TRBJ1-1; no firm D call. Germline lookup yields CDR1 SGDLS and CDR2 YYNGEE. Trimming left V 3 bases short and J 2 bases short, with 14 bases between. This CDR3 is 15 amino acids long. CDR3 in DNA: TGTGCCAGCAGCGCGGGTGGGAGTATCAACACTGAAGCTTTCTTT. Translating gives CASSAGGSINTEAFF.

The chain employs TRBV15 and TRBJ2-1, with 8 bases that match TRBD1. The CDR3 runs to 15 residues. Germline CDR1 LNHNV, CDR2 YYDKDF (reference sequence). J was trimmed by 0 bases and V by 6 bases; bases with no gene match: 4. CDR3 sequence (DNA): TGTGCCACCAGGACTACAGGGGGCTCCTACAATGAGCAGTTCTTC. It is translated as CATRTTGGSYNEQFF.

The rearrangement joins TRBV18 to TRBJ1-2; D may be TRBD1 (6 bases). CDR3 length equals 14 residues. CDR1 KGHSH and CDR2 LQKENI come from the germline V gene. Trimming removed 6 bases from V and 0 bases from J, with 11 bases in between. The CDR3 bases are TGTGCCAGCTCCTCCGAGGGGGCTAACTATGGCTACACCTTC. Translation gives CASSSEGANYGYTF.

V gene TRBV30 combines with J gene TRBJ2-3; TRBD2 matches at 12 bases. V lost 4 bases to trimming and J lost 4 bases; unmatched junction nucleotides: 9. CDR1 and CDR2 from the germline V gene are GTSNPN and SVGIG (reference sequence). The CDR3 is made up of 16 amino acids. The CDR3: CAWKWRLAGAPDTQYF. In DNA, the CDR3 is TGTGCCTGGAAATGGAGACTAGCGGGAGCCCCAGATACGCAGTATTTT.

In its sample, this clone was seen once. V and J are TRBV11-2 and TRBJ2-3, with D tentatively TRBD1 (5 bases). This CDR3 spans 16 amino acids. Trimming removed 6 bases from V and 1 base from J, with 17 bases in between. Germline CDR1 and CDR2: SGHAT and FQNNGV. CDR3 protein: CASSQGQGHRTDTQYF. For the CDR3, the DNA is TGTGCCAGCAGTCAAGGTCAGGGCCATCGCACAGATACGCAGTATTTT.

DNA for the CDR3: TGCGCCAGCAGTTTGACTAGCGGGGGGTTTGAGTCCTACGAGCAGTACTTC. It translates to CASSLTSGGFESYEQYF. This chain joins TRBV10-2 and TRBJ2-7, with 13 bases lining up with TRBD2. The V gene's germline CDR1 is WSHSY and CDR2 SAAADI. Trimming removed 5 bases from V and 1 base from J; junction bases left unmatched: 8. The CDR3 is 17 residues long.

CDR3: CASSDRAGQADTQYF. For the CDR3, the DNA is TGTGCCAGCTCCGACAGGGCTGGACAGGCAGATACGCAGTATTTT. The V and J genes are TRBV13 and TRBJ2-3, with 7 nucleotides matching TRBD1. Trimming cost V 8 bases and J 4 bases; bases outside gene matches: 12. CDR3 length equals 15 residues. Germline CDR1 is PRHDT and CDR2 is FYEKMQ (reference sequence).

CDR3: CATSRPGGFGYEQYF. The CDR3 DNA follows: TGTGCCACCAGCAGACCGGGGGGATTCGGCTACGAGCAGTACTTC. This chain links TRBV15 with TRBJ2-7; TRBD2 agrees at 7 bases. Losses at the gene ends were 2 bases for V and 3 bases for J; bases not matched to a gene: 7. Per the germline V gene, CDR1 is LNHNV and CDR2 is YYDKDF (reference sequence). The CDR3 has 15 residues.

This clone showed up just a few times. V is TRBV5-1 and J is TRBJ2-2; 7 bases line up with TRBD1. The CDR3 length is 15 residues. Unmatched junction bases numbered 3, after V lost 4 bases and J lost 0 bases. Germline-derived CDR1 and CDR2 are SGHRS and YFSETQ. The CDR3 DNA sequence: TGCGCCAGCAGCCAGGGGGACACGAACACCGGGGAGCTGTTTTTT. Amino acids: CASSQGDTNTGELFF. Using reference TRBV5-1 and TRBJ2-2 for the parts outside the CDR3, the full variable domain is KAGVTQTPRYLIKTRGQQVTLSCSPISGHRSVSWYQQTPGQGLQFLFEYFSETQRNKGNFPGRFSGRQFSNSRSEMNVSTLELGDSALYLCASSQGDTNTGELFFGEGSRLTVL.

The chain recombines TRBV4-3 with TRBJ2-7, with D perhaps matching TRBD2 (6 bases). The ends were cut back, 0 bases at V and 1 base at J, with 10 bases in the middle. CDR1 is LGHNA, CDR2 YSLEER, per germline. The CDR3 runs to 15 residues. In nucleotides, the CDR3 is TGCGCCAGCAGCCAAGACACTAGCTTTTCCTACGAGCAGTACTTC. This gives the protein CASSQDTSFSYEQYF.

Of note for this clone: Other DNA sequences from this sample encode an identical CDR3 as well. The chain employs TRBV7-3 and TRBJ2-7, with 11 bases that match TRBD1. Germline CDR1 is SGHTA and CDR2 is FQGTGA. CDR3 length: 15 residues. J gave up 3 bases and V 0 bases, and 1 base lay outside the gene matches. The CDR3 region is CASSLTGTGGYEQYF. For the CDR3, the DNA is TGTGCCAGCAGCTTAACGGGGACAGGGGGCTACGAGCAGTACTTC. Drawing the rest from reference TRBV7-3 and TRBJ2-7, the complete variable domain is GAGVSQTPSNKVTEKGKYVELRCDPISGHTALYWYRQSLGQGPEFLIYFQGTGAADDSGLPNDRFFAVRPEGSVSTLKIQRTERGDSAVYLCASSLTGTGGYEQYFGPGTRLTVT.

This clone came up a few times. The chain links TRBV5-1 to TRBJ1-1, with D perhaps matching TRBD1 (6 bases). From germline, CDR1 is SGHRS and CDR2 YFSETQ. This CDR3 region has 15 residues. Deletions cut 9 bases from V and 2 bases from J, with 20 bases between. CDR3 amino acids: CATGRGGSENTEAFF. The CDR3 DNA sequence: TGCGCCACGGGAAGGGGGGGCTCTGAAAACACTGAAGCTTTCTTT.

The chain has TRBV5-6 and TRBJ2-1, with unresolved D. The CDR3 has 14 residues. Trimming removed 2 bases at V and 0 bases at J, with 6 bases between. Germline loops: CDR1 SGHDT, CDR2 YYEEEE. The CDR3 loop is CASSFSSSYNEQFF. The CDR3 nucleotides read TGTGCCAGCAGCTTTTCTAGCTCCTACAATGAGCAGTTCTTC.

V is TRBV7-9 and J is TRBJ2-1; D is perhaps TRBD2 (5 bases). CDR1 is SEHNR, CDR2 FQNEAQ, per germline (reference sequence). The CDR3 is 13 amino acids. V was clipped by 5 bases and J by 9 bases, with 14 bases between them. The CDR3 is CASSLPGVGEQFF. The CDR3, as DNA: TGTGCCAGCAGCCTTCCCGGGGTTGGTGAGCAGTTCTTC.

The chain employs TRBV19 and TRBJ1-5; a weak D match, TRBD1 (6 bases). Deletions cut 5 bases from V and 0 bases from J, with 17 bases between. The CDR3 contains 17 residues. Germline loops: CDR1 LNHDA, CDR2 SQIVND (reference sequence). The CDR3 here is CASSLLRTALSNQPQHF. The CDR3 DNA is TGTGCCAGTAGTCTCCTAAGGACAGCCCTTAGCAATCAGCCCCAGCATTTT.

In nucleotides, the CDR3 is TGTGCCAGCAGTACGGATCCGCGGGGGAGAGAGCAGTACTTC. Its protein product is CASSTDPRGREQYF. The chain has TRBV28 and TRBJ2-7; 7 bases map to TRBD2. With V trimmed by 5 bases and J by 7 bases, 11 bases remained unmatched. Germline CDR1 and CDR2: MDHEN and SYDVKM. The CDR3 runs to 14 residues.

A word on this clone: The sample contains more than one DNA sequence encoding this CDR3. In nucleotides, the CDR3 is TGCAGCGTCGGTACTAGCGGAGCCTACGAGCAGTACTTC. The encoded protein is CSVGTSGAYEQYF. The chain is built from TRBV29-1 and TRBJ2-7, with TRBD2 matching over 8 bases. Per the germline V gene, CDR1 is SQVTM and CDR2 is ANQGSEA. The CDR3 covers 13 residues. The J segment lost 2 bases and the V segment lost 6 bases, leaving 6 bases of the junction unmatched.

This clone was picked up a small number of times. Written as DNA, the CDR3 is TGTGCCACCAGCAGGCCGACAGGGGTTAATGAAAAACTGTTTTTT. Its translation is CATSRPTGVNEKLFF. This chain joins TRBV15 and TRBJ1-4, with TRBD1 matching 8 bases. V lost 3 bases, J lost 4 bases, and 4 bases stayed unmatched. This CDR3 has 15 amino acids. Germline CDR1 is LNHNV and CDR2 is YYDKDF (reference sequence).

CDR3 coding DNA: TGTGCCACCAGCAGAGAGGACATTAACACCGGGGAGCTGTTTTTT. The encoded protein is CATSREDINTGELFF. This chain uses TRBV15 with TRBJ2-2; a weak D match, TRBD1 (5 bases). Trimming stripped 0 bases from V and 2 bases from J, with 7 bases between. CDR3 length: 15 residues. CDR1 is LNHNV and CDR2 is YYDKDF in the germline V gene (reference sequence).